This T cell receptor (beta chain) derives from a study of vaccination and CD4 T cells after COVID-19. On the study more broadly: Overlapping SARS-CoV-2, HCoV-NL63, HCoV-OC43 and HCoV-229E spike peptides stimulated the cells.

About this clonotype itself: What it binds is unknown.

The CDR3 has 13 residues. CDR1 and CDR2 (germline): MNHEY, SMNVEV (reference sequence). Trimming left V 10 bases short and J 5 bases short, with 16 bases between. Time point indicated: late sampling 161 to 241 days after vaccination in a few convalescent patients. Treatment noted: roughly 11-day PBMC culture with coronavirus spike peptide pools or control peptides (ViraFEST assay). Scientists ran DNA taken from cultured CD4+ T cells through the Oncomine TCR Beta short-read assay for sequencing. In TCRdb, the PCR reads were re-called with MiXCR into one record per CDR3 protein. The sample yields fewer than 30,000 distinct CDR3 sequences, 41% seen once. Findings and caveats of the study: There was no significant change from approximately 23 to 38 median reactive clonotypes.

The V call is TRBV27, the J call TRBJ2-3, with D perhaps matching TRBD2 (6 bases). This specimen consisted of CD4+ T cells from blood, cultured in vitro, obtained about 7 months after SARS-CoV-2 vaccination. The receptor was derived from a human donor who had recovered from COVID-19. This chain's CDR3 is CAIRDLGEDTQYF. In DNA, the CDR3 is TGTGCCATTCGGGACTTGGGGGAAGATACGCAGTATTTT.